The sequence of this T cell receptor beta chain was determined in a study of blood T cell repertoires in COVID-19 (dated by TCRdb to 2019 to 2021). The study in broad terms: Samples from collaborators originated in the United States, Italy and Spain and spanned both the acute and convalescent phases of COVID-19. Subjects who had been exposed to COVID-19, were actively infected with it, or had recovered from it provided the deeply sampled blood TCRbeta repertoires that made up the dataset. Where HLA class I and class II types were available, the types were taken from metadata supplied by the sample provider, not from assay-based typing. The repertoires were released in a freely available public database intended as a resource for research on the immune response to SARS-CoV-2. The prospective study material was composed of cDNA or gDNA derived from T cells, B-cell-depleted T cells, or PBMCs. Samples came from the ongoing ImmuneRACE study (first 160 participants) plus 1,254 subjects from 6 global collaborators. The sample metadata nearly always contained a de-identified subject ID, COVID-19 status, age in years and sex. The investigation overall reported the following: The quantity of clinical and demographic metadata differed by source and by participant and was supplied without curation.

Concerning this clone: Which antigen it targets is not known. Base qualities are not at hand, and no much larger clone is one base apart.

The immunoSEQ Assay, a bias-controlled multiplex PCR, was used to amplify TCRbeta CDR3 regions from genomic DNA. On the study's bioinformatics: The number of nucleated cells in each sample was estimated by amplification of reference gene primers within the assay. Sequence reads were collapsed and filtered to measure the absolute abundance of every unique TCRbeta CDR3 rearrangement. For each sample, productive Simpson clonality was calculated as the square root of Simpson's diversity index over productive rearrangements. TCRdb carries this immuneACCESS record with in-frame sequences only. Its versions omit some clonotypes, under half of them owing to an unresolved V gene in the studies checked, with the rest unexplained. V and J calls and clone size are as listed in that table; D and trimming were resolved from the DNA. For this sample there are about 250,000 clones; more than 80% appear just once. In total, the top ten clones hold around 5.9% of the sample.

Reading from cysteine to phenylalanine, the CDR3 counts 13 amino acids. The sequence is cut down to CDR3 DNA, 39 bases in frame from base 1. V lost 10 bases and J lost 8 bases; the stretch between them is 17 bases long. For CDR1 and CDR2, the germline V gene lists MNHEY and SVGAGI. Whole blood was collected in K2EDTA tubes by collaborating institutions according to the institutions' own protocols. For TCRbeta analysis, collaborators shipped samples as frozen whole blood, isolated PBMCs, or DNA extracted from either of those sample types. The chain is assembled from TRBV6-5 and TRBJ1-4; D gene: possibly TRBD1, on 6 matching bases. Sequenced input: peripheral blood. The sequence was obtained from a human donor in a cohort sampled during active COVID-19. The DNA sequence reads TGTGCCACCACCTACAGGGCAGGAGAAAAACTGTTTTTT. It codes for CATTYRAGEKLFF.